These 8 T cell receptor beta chains came from one sample sequenced in a study of control samples from healthy donors and cancer patients. Sequencing was performed with immunoSEQ multiplex PCR; in TCRdb, only in-frame clones are kept and a portion is missing. This table has approximately 150,000 clones, approximately 92% appearing once. The sample taken for sequencing was blood. The receptors stem from a man aged 25 to 40 in good health.

This chain links TRBV29-1 with TRBJ2-7; 9 bases line up with TRBD1. The CDR3 sequence is 15 residues long. Trimming cost V 7 bases and J 6 bases; bases outside gene matches: 16. The V gene's germline CDR1 is SQVTM and CDR2 ANQGSEA. DNA for the CDR3: TGCAGCGCCACACTGGGGGGACAGGGTCCCTCCGAGCAGTACTTC. Translating it yields CSATLGGQGPSEQYF.

The chain carries TRBV15 and TRBJ1-4, with D possibly being TRBD1 (6 bases). This CDR3 has 15 amino acids. The germline CDR1 and CDR2 sequences are LNHNV and YYDKDF (reference sequence). Trimming shortened V by 1 base and J by 5 bases, and 11 bases separated the two germline ends. This CDR3 reads CATSRVMQGNEKLFF. DNA for the CDR3: TGTGCCACCAGCAGAGTGATGCAGGGGAATGAAAAACTGTTTTTT.

The chain employs TRBV27 and TRBJ1-2, with D perhaps matching TRBD1 (5 bases). Trimming pared 4 bases from V and 0 bases from J, leaving 9 bases between. The CDR3 is 14 amino acids. Per germline, CDR1 MNHEY and CDR2 SMNVEV (reference sequence). CDR3 sequence (DNA): TGTGCCAGCAGTTGGGACGGAACTAACTATGGCTACACCTTC. Amino acids: CASSWDGTNYGYTF.

The chain carries TRBV19 and TRBJ1-1; weak D call: TRBD1 (6 bases). This CDR3 comprises 14 residues. The germline V gene has CDR1 LNHDA and CDR2 SQIVND (reference sequence). The V and J ends lost 5 bases and 1 base respectively, with 11 bases between them. The CDR3 region is CASSRTARNTEAFF. CDR3 nucleotides: TGTGCCAGTAGTCGGACAGCGCGGAACACTGAAGCTTTCTTT.

This sequence joins TRBV7-9 and TRBJ2-6, with a possible D match to TRBD1 (6 bases). CDR3 length: 12 amino acids. The germline CDR1 and CDR2 sequences are SEHNR and FQNEAQ (reference sequence). Trimming cost V 4 bases and J 13 bases, with 11 bases left between them. The CDR3 protein is CASSSSQGVLTF. The CDR3 coding sequence is TGTGCCAGCAGCTCCTCTCAGGGGGTCCTGACTTTC.

The chain links TRBV12-1 to TRBJ1-2. TRBV12-1 is given as a pseudogene. This CDR3 is built from 14 residues. The CDR3, as DNA: TGTGCCAGCAGCCTTACGGGGGTTAGGTATGGCTACACCTTC. It yields the protein CASSLTGVRYGYTF.

This rearrangement joins TRBV5-5 to TRBJ1-6; maybe TRBD1 (5 bases). The CDR3 sequence is 17 residues long. The ends were cut back, 0 bases at V and 3 bases at J, with 13 bases in the middle. The V gene's germline CDR1 is SGHKS and CDR2 YYEKEE (reference sequence). CDR3 coding DNA: TGTGCCAGCAGCTTGGAGTCAGGGAGGGTCTATAATTCACCCCTCCACTTT. This codes for CASSLESGRVYNSPLHF.

This clone was picked up one time. The rearrangement joins TRBV3-1 (or the pseudogene TRBV3-2) to TRBJ1-1; tentative D call: TRBD1 (6 bases). This CDR3 has 14 residues. Per germline, CDR1 LGHDT and CDR2 YNNKEL (reference sequence). Trimming pared 5 bases from V and 3 bases from J, leaving 13 bases between. Written as DNA, the CDR3 is TGTGCCAGCAGCGTAAGAGGGGGAGACACTGAAGCTTTCTTT. It encodes CASSVRGGDTEAFF.